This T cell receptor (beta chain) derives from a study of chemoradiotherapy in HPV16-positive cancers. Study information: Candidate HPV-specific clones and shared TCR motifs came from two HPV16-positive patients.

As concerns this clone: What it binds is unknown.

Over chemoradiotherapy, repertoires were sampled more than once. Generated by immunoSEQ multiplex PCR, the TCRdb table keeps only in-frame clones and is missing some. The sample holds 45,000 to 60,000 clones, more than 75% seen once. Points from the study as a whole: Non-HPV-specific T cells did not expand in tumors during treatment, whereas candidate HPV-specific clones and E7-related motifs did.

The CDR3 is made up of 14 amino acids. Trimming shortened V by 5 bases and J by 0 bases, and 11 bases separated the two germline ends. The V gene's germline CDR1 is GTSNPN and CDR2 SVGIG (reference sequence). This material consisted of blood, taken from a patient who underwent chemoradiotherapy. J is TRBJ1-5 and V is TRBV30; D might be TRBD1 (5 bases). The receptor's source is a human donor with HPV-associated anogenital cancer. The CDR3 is CAWAGGDSNQPQHF. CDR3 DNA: TGTGCCTGGGCCGGGGGGGATAGCAATCAGCCCCAGCATTTT.